This T cell receptor beta chain was identified in a study of control samples from healthy donors and cancer patients. Assay used: immunoSEQ multiplex PCR; TCRdb lists only in-frame clones, some missing. The sample includes about 50,000 clones, roughly 94% of them seen just once. Germline CDR1 and CDR2: SGHRS and YFSETQ. This CDR3 is built from 16 residues. The V and J ends lost 2 bases and 3 bases respectively, with 15 bases between them. The sequenced material came from blood. The chain employs TRBV5-1 and TRBJ2-1; D possibly uses TRBD1 or TRBD2 (5 bases each). This sequence originates from a man under 40 in good health. CDR3 DNA sequence: TGCGCCAGCAGCTTCACGGCCTGGGACGGCTACAATGAGCAGTTCTTC. As protein: CASSFTAWDGYNEQFF.